This TCR beta chain comes out of a study of blood T cells in healthy people across ages. It was with a sample-barcoded 5' primer and a J-beta primer mix that a second PCR of roughly 7 to 12 cycles was run. MiXCR, run by TCRdb on the 5' RACE reads, gives a single entry per CDR3 protein. The sample shows 710,000 or so distinct CDR3 sequences, around 32% of them seen only once. V dropped 7 bases and J dropped 1 base, with 16 bases sitting between them. The CDR3 extends over 14 amino acids. Germline assignment: CDR1 SQVTM and CDR2 ANQGSEA. Per sample, a minimum of 6.5 million PBMCs were isolated. A minimum of 6 micrograms of total RNA was extracted per sample.

The TCR was taken from a woman of 80 years or more in good health. The sequencing input was blood. V gene TRBV29-1 combines with J gene TRBJ1-2; D is perhaps TRBD1 (5 bases). CDR3 sequence (DNA): TGCAGCGGGGGACGGGATATAGGTAACTATGGCTACACCTTC. Encoded protein: CSGGRDIGNYGYTF.